A selection of T cell receptor beta chains follows, all from one sample in a study of blood T cell repertoires in COVID-19. Assay: immunoSEQ multiplex PCR; the TCRdb copy retains only in-frame clones and omits some. Among around 62,000 clones listed, approximately 81% were seen once. Sequenced input: peripheral blood. Every receptor here comes from a man between 50 and 59 years old with active COVID-19. CDR3s include the opening cysteine and the closing phenylalanine or tryptophan. The D gene is left open where the match is weak. Not all rows give a size; the values are once, few, many and, for expanded clones, a class.

d_call: NA
v_call: TRBV6-4
clone_size: NA
j_call: TRBJ1-2
cdr3_aa: CASSPGQNYGYTF
cdr3_nt: TGTGCCAGCAGCCCGGGACAAAACTATGGCTACACCTTC

d_call: TRBD2
v_call: TRBV2
clone_size: NA
j_call: TRBJ2-5
cdr3_aa: CASSDAGGLETQYF
cdr3_nt: TGTGCCAGCAGTGACGCGGGAGGGCTGGAGACCCAGTACTTC

d_call: TRBD1
v_call: TRBV9
clone_size: NA
j_call: TRBJ1-5
cdr3_aa: CASSPSPGQREKDQPQHF
cdr3_nt: TGTGCCAGCAGCCCCAGTCCGGGACAGAGAGAAAAAGATCAGCCCCAGCATTTT

d_call: NA
v_call: TRBV20-1
clone_size: NA
j_call: TRBJ1-1
cdr3_aa: CSASGVLSGGAEAFF
cdr3_nt: TGCAGTGCTAGTGGAGTCCTGAGCGGAGGGGCTGAAGCTTTCTTT

d_call: TRBD1
v_call: TRBV19
clone_size: NA
j_call: TRBJ1-2
cdr3_aa: CASSIKFWARTGTNYGYTF
cdr3_nt: TGTGCCAGTAGTATAAAATTTTGGGCCCGGACAGGGACTAACTATGGCTACACCTTC

d_call: NA
v_call: TRBV6-2/TRBV6-3
clone_size: NA
j_call: TRBJ1-6
cdr3_aa: CASSKGASSYNSPLHF
cdr3_nt: TGTGCCAGCAGTAAAGGGGCGAGCTCCTATAATTCACCCCTCCACTTT

d_call: TRBD1
v_call: TRBV4-1
clone_size: NA
j_call: TRBJ1-4
cdr3_aa: CASSQGYPGTGNEKLFF
cdr3_nt: TGCGCCAGCAGCCAAGGGTACCCCGGGACAGGGAACGAAAAACTGTTTTTT

d_call: NA
v_call: TRBV6-1
clone_size: NA
j_call: TRBJ2-3
cdr3_aa: CASSEPDTQYF
cdr3_nt: TGTGCCAGCAGTGAACCGGATACGCAGTATTTT

d_call: NA
v_call: TRBV3-1/TRBV3-2
clone_size: NA
j_call: TRBJ1-2
cdr3_aa: CASSQDRGGYTF
cdr3_nt: TGTGCCAGCAGCCAAGATCGAGGCGGCTACACCTTC

d_call: TRBD1
v_call: TRBV6-6
clone_size: NA
j_call: TRBJ2-1
cdr3_aa: CASRDRGSNEQFF
cdr3_nt: TGTGCCAGCCGGGACAGGGGATCCAATGAGCAGTTCTTC

d_call: TRBD1
v_call: TRBV12-3/TRBV12-4
clone_size: NA
j_call: TRBJ2-3
cdr3_aa: CASSRQGDTQYF
cdr3_nt: TGTGCCAGCAGTCGACAGGGAGATACGCAGTATTTT

d_call: NA
v_call: TRBV3-1/TRBV3-2
clone_size: NA
j_call: TRBJ2-1
cdr3_aa: CASSQGDYNEQFF
cdr3_nt: TGTGCCAGCAGCCAAGGCGACTACAATGAGCAGTTCTTC

d_call: NA
v_call: TRBV14
clone_size: NA
j_call: TRBJ2-3
cdr3_aa: CASSQGAGDTQYF
cdr3_nt: TGTGCCAGCAGCCAAGGAGCAGGAGATACGCAGTATTTT

d_call: NA
v_call: TRBV5-4
clone_size: NA
j_call: TRBJ1-2
cdr3_aa: CASSLRSGGRNYGYTF
cdr3_nt: TGTGCCAGCAGCTTGCGGTCGGGGGGACGTAACTATGGCTACACCTTC

d_call: NA
v_call: TRBV6-5
clone_size: NA
j_call: TRBJ2-5
cdr3_aa: CASSYSFGLETQYF
cdr3_nt: TGTGCCAGCAGTTACTCTTTTGGGCTAGAGACCCAGTACTTC

d_call: TRBD1
v_call: TRBV7-2
clone_size: NA
j_call: TRBJ1-1
cdr3_aa: CASSLAAYRGAFF
cdr3_nt: TGTGCCAGCAGCTTAGCGGCATACAGGGGAGCTTTCTTT

d_call: TRBD1
v_call: TRBV29-1
clone_size: NA
j_call: TRBJ2-5
cdr3_aa: CSVVQGIPETQYF
cdr3_nt: TGCAGCGTTGTACAGGGGATCCCAGAGACCCAGTACTTC

d_call: TRBD1
v_call: TRBV5-8
clone_size: NA
j_call: TRBJ2-1
cdr3_aa: CASSPTGNYRGPGEQFF
cdr3_nt: TGTGCCAGCAGCCCAACCGGAAACTACAGGGGGCCGGGGGAGCAGTTCTTC

d_call: NA
v_call: TRBV4-3
clone_size: NA
j_call: TRBJ1-2
cdr3_aa: CASRLSQGSYGYTF
cdr3_nt: TGCGCCAGCAGACTGTCACAGGGTTCCTATGGCTACACCTTC

d_call: TRBD2
v_call: TRBV11-2
clone_size: NA
j_call: TRBJ2-2
cdr3_aa: CASSPGGTGELFF
cdr3_nt: TGTGCCAGCAGCCCGGGGGGGACCGGGGAGCTGTTTTTT

d_call: NA
v_call: TRBV5-8
clone_size: NA
j_call: TRBJ1-5
cdr3_aa: CASSLQGYSNQPQHF
cdr3_nt: TGTGCCAGCAGTTTACAGGGATATAGCAATCAGCCCCAGCATTTT

d_call: NA
v_call: TRBV5-1
clone_size: few
j_call: TRBJ1-1
cdr3_aa: CASSSETGSYTEAFF
cdr3_nt: TGCGCCAGCAGCTCCGAGACAGGTTCCTACACTGAAGCTTTCTTT

d_call: NA
v_call: TRBV2
clone_size: NA
j_call: TRBJ1-2
cdr3_aa: CASKQGANYGYTF
cdr3_nt: TGTGCCAGCAAACAGGGAGCTAACTATGGCTACACCTTC

d_call: NA
v_call: TRBV3-1/TRBV3-2
clone_size: NA
j_call: TRBJ2-5
cdr3_aa: CASSRGVGGSKETQYF
cdr3_nt: TGTGCCAGCAGCCGGGGGGTTGGCGGGTCCAAGGAGACCCAGTACTTC

d_call: TRBD1
v_call: TRBV9
clone_size: NA
j_call: TRBJ1-4
cdr3_aa: CASSVGDQGRGEKLFF
cdr3_nt: TGTGCCAGCAGCGTAGGAGATCAGGGCAGGGGGGAAAAACTGTTTTTT

d_call: TRBD2
v_call: TRBV3-1/TRBV3-2
clone_size: few
j_call: TRBJ2-1
cdr3_aa: CASSQVATSGGAVEQFF
cdr3_nt: TGTGCCAGCAGCCAAGTCGCGACTAGCGGGGGGGCCGTTGAGCAGTTCTTC

d_call: NA
v_call: TRBV4-1
clone_size: few
j_call: TRBJ2-7
cdr3_aa: CASSQSPGDIYEQYF
cdr3_nt: TGCGCCAGCAGCCAGTCACCCGGGGACATCTACGAGCAGTACTTC

d_call: NA
v_call: TRBV27
clone_size: NA
j_call: TRBJ2-7
cdr3_aa: CASSPRGGASYEQYF
cdr3_nt: TGTGCCAGCAGCCCCCGAGGGGGGGCGTCCTACGAGCAGTACTTC

d_call: TRBD2
v_call: TRBV5-1
clone_size: NA
j_call: TRBJ2-7
cdr3_aa: CASSLGEGSTIPYEQYF
cdr3_nt: TGCGCCAGCAGCTTGGGGGAGGGCAGTACCATACCCTACGAGCAGTACTTC

d_call: NA
v_call: TRBV7-9
clone_size: NA
j_call: TRBJ2-5
cdr3_aa: CASSLLGTLKETQYF
cdr3_nt: TGTGCCAGCAGCTTACTCGGGACATTGAAAGAGACCCAGTACTTC

d_call: TRBD1
v_call: TRBV5-1
clone_size: NA
j_call: TRBJ2-5
cdr3_aa: CASSLSAGGAGQETQYF
cdr3_nt: TGCGCCAGCAGCTTGTCGGCAGGGGGCGCCGGTCAAGAGACCCAGTACTTC

d_call: NA
v_call: TRBV24-1
clone_size: NA
j_call: TRBJ1-2
cdr3_aa: CATSDPGRDGYTF
cdr3_nt: TGTGCCACCAGTGATCCGGGAAGAGATGGCTACACCTTC

d_call: TRBD1
v_call: TRBV5-4
clone_size: few
j_call: TRBJ2-7
cdr3_aa: CASSLGDRGSREQYF
cdr3_nt: TGTGCCAGCAGCCTGGGGGACAGGGGTAGTAGGGAGCAGTACTTC

d_call: TRBD1
v_call: TRBV7-6
clone_size: many
j_call: TRBJ1-1
cdr3_aa: CASSSQGVNTEAFF
cdr3_nt: TGTGCCAGCAGCTCCCAGGGGGTGAACACTGAAGCTTTCTTT

d_call: NA
v_call: TRBV3-1/TRBV3-2
clone_size: NA
j_call: TRBJ1-1
cdr3_aa: CASTFGGMNTEAFF
cdr3_nt: TGTGCCAGCACCTTCGGGGGGATGAACACTGAAGCTTTCTTT

d_call: NA
v_call: TRBV11-2
clone_size: NA
j_call: TRBJ2-2
cdr3_aa: CASSHPGLNTGELFF
cdr3_nt: TGTGCCAGCAGCCACCCCGGACTCAACACCGGGGAGCTGTTTTTT

d_call: NA
v_call: TRBV7-2
clone_size: NA
j_call: TRBJ2-7
cdr3_aa: CASSLPLSSYEQYF
cdr3_nt: TGTGCCAGCAGCTTACCCCTGAGCTCCTACGAGCAGTACTTC

d_call: NA
v_call: TRBV5-4
clone_size: NA
j_call: TRBJ1-6
cdr3_aa: CASSSWTVLSPLHF
cdr3_nt: TGTGCCAGCAGCTCCTGGACAGTCCTTAGCCCCCTCCACTTT

d_call: NA
v_call: TRBV18
clone_size: NA
j_call: TRBJ2-1
cdr3_aa: CASSDRVYNEQFF
cdr3_nt: TGTGCCAGCTCGGACAGAGTATACAATGAGCAGTTCTTC

d_call: TRBD2
v_call: TRBV4-2
clone_size: NA
j_call: TRBJ2-1
cdr3_aa: CASSQGLAMGGNEQFF
cdr3_nt: TGTGCCAGCAGCCAAGGACTAGCGATGGGGGGCAATGAGCAGTTCTTC

d_call: TRBD1
v_call: TRBV2
clone_size: NA
j_call: TRBJ1-6
cdr3_aa: CASSRDSDSPLHF
cdr3_nt: TGTGCCAGCAGCCGGGACAGCGATTCACCCCTCCACTTT

d_call: NA
v_call: TRBV27
clone_size: NA
j_call: TRBJ2-7
cdr3_aa: CASSPSRGPREQYF
cdr3_nt: TGTGCCAGCAGCCCGAGCAGGGGTCCTCGCGAGCAGTACTTC

d_call: TRBD1
v_call: TRBV19
clone_size: NA
j_call: TRBJ2-7
cdr3_aa: CASARDRDYEQYF
cdr3_nt: TGTGCCAGTGCCCGGGACAGGGACTACGAGCAGTACTTC

d_call: TRBD2
v_call: TRBV9
clone_size: once
j_call: TRBJ2-7
cdr3_aa: CASSATSGSSYEQYF
cdr3_nt: TGTGCCAGCAGCGCTACTAGCGGGAGCTCCTACGAGCAGTACTTC